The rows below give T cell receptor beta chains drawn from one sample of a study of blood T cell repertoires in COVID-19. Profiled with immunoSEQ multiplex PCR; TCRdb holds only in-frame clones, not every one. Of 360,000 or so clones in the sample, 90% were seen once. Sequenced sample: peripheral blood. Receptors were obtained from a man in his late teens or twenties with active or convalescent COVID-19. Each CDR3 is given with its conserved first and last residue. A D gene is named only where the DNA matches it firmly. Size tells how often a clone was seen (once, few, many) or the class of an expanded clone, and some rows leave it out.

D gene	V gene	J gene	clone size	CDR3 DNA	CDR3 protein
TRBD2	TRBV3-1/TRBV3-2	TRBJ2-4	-	TGTGCCAGCCCTGGTTCGGGGGGGATGGCCAAAAACATTCAGTACTTC	CASPGSGGMAKNIQYF
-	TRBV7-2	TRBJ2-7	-	TGTGCCAGCAGCTTAGCGGGCAGGGGGGCCTCCGAGCAGTACTTC	CASSLAGRGASEQYF
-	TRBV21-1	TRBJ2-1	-	TGTGCCAGCAGCAAAAGGCCTTATCAGGGGGCCGATGAGCAGTTCTTC	CASSKRPYQGADEQFF
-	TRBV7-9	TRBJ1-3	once	TGTGCTCCACAGGGATCCTCTGGAAACACCATATATTTT	CAPQGSSGNTIYF
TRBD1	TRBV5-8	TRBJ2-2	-	TGTGCCACCAGGAAAGACAGGGGGAACACCGGGGAGCTGTTTTTT	CATRKDRGNTGELFF
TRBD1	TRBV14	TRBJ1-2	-	TGTGCCAGCAGCCAAAAGTCGGGGACAGACTTTGGCTATGGCTACACCTTC	CASSQKSGTDFGYGYTF
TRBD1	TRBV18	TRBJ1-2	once	TGTGCCAGCTCACCGATGGGACAGGGGGCTGCCACCTACTACACCTTC	CASSPMGQGAATYYTF
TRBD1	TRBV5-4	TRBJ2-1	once	TGTGCCAGCAGCCAGGGACAGCTGAAACCCATATACAATGAGCAGTTCTTC	CASSQGQLKPIYNEQFF
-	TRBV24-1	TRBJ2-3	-	TGTGCCACCAGTGATTTGGACTCCACAGATACGCAGTATTTT	CATSDLDSTDTQYF
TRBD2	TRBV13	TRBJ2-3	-	TGTGCCAGCAGCTTGGGGACGGGACTAATCACAGATACGCAGTATTTT	CASSLGTGLITDTQYF
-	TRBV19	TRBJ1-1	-	TGTGCCAGTAGTCCCGGCATCGGGGAGTGGCCTGTCGTCCCCACTAACACTGAAGCTTTCTTT	CASSPGIGEWPVVPTNTEAFF
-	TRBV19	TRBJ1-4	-	TGTGCCAGGGAAGTTCCGCAACCGGGTCGTGAAAAACTGTTTTTT	CAREVPQPGREKLFF
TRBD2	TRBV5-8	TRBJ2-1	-	TGTGCCAGCAGCTTATCACGGGGGGGCCGGGGCAATGAGCAGTTCTTC	CASSLSRGGRGNEQFF
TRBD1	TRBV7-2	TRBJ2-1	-	TGTGCCAGCAGCTTAGTTGGGACAGGGGTCAATGAGCAGTTCTTC	CASSLVGTGVNEQFF
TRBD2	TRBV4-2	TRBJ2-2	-	TGTGCCAGCAGCCCGAAGCGGGGAACCGGGGAGCTGTTTTTT	CASSPKRGTGELFF
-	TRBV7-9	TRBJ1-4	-	TGTGCCAGCAGCCACGACAGGATTGCTAATGAAAAACTGTTTTTT	CASSHDRIANEKLFF
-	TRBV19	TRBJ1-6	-	TGTGCCAGTAGTATGAAAGGGACACTCAATTCACCCCTCCACTTT	CASSMKGTLNSPLHF
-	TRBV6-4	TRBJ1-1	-	TGTGCCAGCAGTCGCCAGGCGAACACTGAAGCTTTCTTT	CASSRQANTEAFF
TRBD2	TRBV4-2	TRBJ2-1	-	TGTGCCAGCAGCCAAGAAGAGGTACTAGCGGGATTTATCTCCTACAATGAGCAGTTCTTC	CASSQEEVLAGFISYNEQFF
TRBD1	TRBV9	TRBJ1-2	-	TGTGCCAGCAGCGTAGCTGCAGGGGGCTATGGCTACACCTTC	CASSVAAGGYGYTF
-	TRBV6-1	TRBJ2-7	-	TGTGCCAGCAGTGAAGGACTGAGCTACGAGCAGTACTTC	CASSEGLSYEQYF
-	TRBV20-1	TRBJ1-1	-	TGCAGTGCTAGAGAGCCTTCGGGGGCTTTCTTT	CSAREPSGAFF
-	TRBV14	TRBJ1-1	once	TGTGCCAGCAGCCAGGTATTCCTTGGACAAGTGAACACTGAAGCTTTCTTT	CASSQVFLGQVNTEAFF
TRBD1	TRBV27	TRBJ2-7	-	TGTGCCAGCGCGAGACAGGGGATCTACGAGCAGTACTTC	CASARQGIYEQYF
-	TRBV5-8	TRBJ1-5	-	TGTGCCAGCAGAGATAGGCAGGGTGGGAATCAGCCCCAGCATTTT	CASRDRQGGNQPQHF
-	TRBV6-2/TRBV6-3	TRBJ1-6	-	TGTGCCAGCAGTTACCCGCGACAGCGTTCACCCCTCCACTTT	CASSYPRQRSPLHF
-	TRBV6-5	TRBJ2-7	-	TGTGCCAGCAGTTACACTGGAGACAGCCTCTCCTACGAGCAGTACTTC	CASSYTGDSLSYEQYF
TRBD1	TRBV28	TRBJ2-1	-	TGTGCCAGCAGTCCACAGGGGGCTAAGACTGGCCTCTACAATGAGCAGTTCTTC	CASSPQGAKTGLYNEQFF
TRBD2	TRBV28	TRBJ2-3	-	TGTGCCAGCAGTTTACTAGCGGGAGGTATCACAGATACGCAGTATTTT	CASSLLAGGITDTQYF
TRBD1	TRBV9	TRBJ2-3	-	TGTGCCAGCAGCGTAGCCTGGGACAGGGGTTCCAGCACAGATACGCAGTATTTT	CASSVAWDRGSSTDTQYF
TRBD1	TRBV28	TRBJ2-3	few	TGTGCCAGCAGTTTGGGGCAGGGGGTGGGTGATACGCAGTATTTT	CASSLGQGVGDTQYF
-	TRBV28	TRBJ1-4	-	TGTGCCAGCAGTCCGGGAGGGGAAAAACTGTTTTTT	CASSPGGEKLFF
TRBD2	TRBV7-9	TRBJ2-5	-	TGTGCCAGCAGCCCCCCCCTAGCGGGGGTCGAGACCCAGTACTTC	CASSPPLAGVETQYF